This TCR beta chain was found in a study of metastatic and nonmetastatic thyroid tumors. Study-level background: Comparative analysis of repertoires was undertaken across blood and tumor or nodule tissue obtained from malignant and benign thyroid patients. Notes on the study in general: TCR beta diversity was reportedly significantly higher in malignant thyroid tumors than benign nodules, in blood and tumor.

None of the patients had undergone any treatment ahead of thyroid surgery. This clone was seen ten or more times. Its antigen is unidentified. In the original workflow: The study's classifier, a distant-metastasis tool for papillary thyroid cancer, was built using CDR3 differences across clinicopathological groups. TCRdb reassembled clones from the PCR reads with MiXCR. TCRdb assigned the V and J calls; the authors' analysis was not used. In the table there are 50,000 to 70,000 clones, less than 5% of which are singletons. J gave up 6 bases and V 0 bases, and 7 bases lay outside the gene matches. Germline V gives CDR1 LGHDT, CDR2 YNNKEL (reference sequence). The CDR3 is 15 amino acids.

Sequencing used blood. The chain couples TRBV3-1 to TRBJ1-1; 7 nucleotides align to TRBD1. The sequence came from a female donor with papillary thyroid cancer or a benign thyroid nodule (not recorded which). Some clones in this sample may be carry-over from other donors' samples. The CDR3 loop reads CASSQDQRGTAEAFF. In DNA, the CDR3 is TGTGCCAGCAGCCAAGATCAAAGAGGGACAGCTGAAGCTTTCTTT.